This is a list of T cell receptor beta chains from one sample in a study of cytomegalovirus exposure and HLA in healthy donors. Only in-frame clones appear in the TCRdb table, and some are missing; sequencing was by immunoSEQ multiplex PCR. The sample includes about 240,000 clones, 80% to 90% of them seen just once. The sequencing input was PBMCs. The receptors here all came from a girl aged 2-15 years in good health and CMV-seronegative. Each CDR3 is given without its conserved first and last residue. A D gene is named only where the DNA matches it firmly.

J	D	V	CDR3
TRBJ1-1	TRBD1	TRBV11-2	ASSPGQGSNTEAF
TRBJ1-2	TRBD1	TRBV4-1	ASSQLQGPLNGYT
TRBJ1-2	NA	TRBV6-1	ASEVNT
TRBJ2-7	TRBD2	TRBV30	AWSVTSGGQEQY
TRBJ2-1	TRBD2	TRBV7-8	ASRLLAGGEQF
TRBJ2-2	TRBD2	TRBV7-6	ASSLRLAGGSPGELF
TRBJ2-7	NA	TRBV6-1	ASRFRVGYEQY
TRBJ1-1	NA	TRBV11-2	ASSSNPGPQGAF
TRBJ2-3	TRBD1	TRBV12-5	ASGDRGRTDTQY
TRBJ2-4	TRBD1	TRBV7-9	ASSPLSGTGEY
NA	TRBD2	TRBV6-5	ASSSTSSGRAYEQY
TRBJ2-1	NA	TRBV7-8	ASSLAGISYNEQF
TRBJ2-1	TRBD2	TRBV7-9	ASSLGGGNWGYEQF
TRBJ1-1	NA	TRBV11-2	ASSFVQNTEAF
TRBJ2-3	NA	TRBV5-4	ASSPQLADTQY
TRBJ1-3	NA	TRBV19	ASRLQGAGNTIY
TRBJ2-3	NA	TRBV4-1	ASSQGGGISTDTQY
TRBJ2-1	NA	TRBV5-6	ASRLLAINEQF
TRBJ2-5	TRBD1	TRBV7-9	ASSPIWDRPQETQY
TRBJ2-5	NA	TRBV18	ASSPPLHGAQETQY
TRBJ2-1	TRBD2	TRBV5-8	ASSPRGRADEQF
TRBJ1-3	NA	TRBV29-1	SVVPSSGNTIY
TRBJ2-3	TRBD1	TRBV6-7	ASSYGQGVGPDTQY
TRBJ2-1	TRBD2	TRBV5-1	ASSARLSGVSSYNEQF
TRBJ1-5	TRBD1	TRBV18	ASSDRDNSNQPQH
TRBJ2-1	NA	TRBV4-1	ASSQGNSPYNEQF
TRBJ2-1	NA	TRBV2	ASGGNEQF
TRBJ1-2	NA	TRBV30	AWKLGSGDGYT
TRBJ1-2	NA	TRBV20-1	SAEINYGYT
TRBJ1-3	NA	TRBV5-3	VKGRQVSGNTIY
TRBJ1-4	NA	TRBV10-2	ASSLSGNEKLF
TRBJ2-7	NA	TRBV7-9	ASSFQGGEQY
TRBJ2-7	TRBD1	TRBV6-1	ASSEAGGPEQY
TRBJ1-6	TRBD1	TRBV19	ASSVRQGGSPLH
TRBJ2-1	NA	TRBV18	ASSPRARTWNEQF
TRBJ1-2	NA	TRBV20-1	SARPDYGYT
TRBJ2-1	TRBD2	TRBV6-5	ASCLLAGHNEQF
TRBJ2-7	NA	TRBV5-6	ASSYGYEQY
TRBJ2-1	NA	TRBV10-1	ASGGALNEQF
TRBJ2-1	TRBD2	TRBV29-1	SVGTSAPGEQF
TRBJ1-1	NA	TRBV5-1	ASSLAGPRDSEAF
TRBJ2-2	NA	TRBV7-8	ASTPKLRELF
TRBJ1-6	NA	TRBV6-5	ASSSQSSYNSPLH
TRBJ2-3	NA	TRBV21-1	AFLRGGGRAGDTQY
TRBJ1-2	NA	TRBV2	ASSVGSNYGYT
TRBJ1-4	NA	TRBV25-1	ASSEKGRGFQNEKLF
TRBJ2-5	TRBD2	TRBV7-9	ASSVGRAVSETQY
TRBJ2-3	TRBD2	TRBV6-4	ASSLHLAGGARDTQY
TRBJ2-2	NA	TRBV5-1	ASSLKADLNTGELF
TRBJ1-1	NA	TRBV10-1	ASRANSQRETEAF
TRBJ1-2	TRBD1	TRBV7-2	ASAMDREDGYT
TRBJ1-2	NA	TRBV9	ASSSTGQGYT
TRBJ2-7	TRBD2	TRBV5-4	ASSGRGGGASYEQY
TRBJ2-2	NA	TRBV7-9	ASSFQDWVTGELF
TRBJ1-2	TRBD1	TRBV29-1	SVGLRDSTNYGYT
TRBJ2-1	NA	TRBV21-1	ASSKEGETPSYNEQF
TRBJ2-3	TRBD1	TRBV27	ASKTGTASTDTQY
TRBJ2-1	TRBD1	TRBV19	ASSTLTGDEQF
TRBJ2-1	TRBD2	TRBV7-8	ASSFSGAKHNEQF
TRBJ1-2	NA	TRBV4-2	ASSQEGRNYGYT